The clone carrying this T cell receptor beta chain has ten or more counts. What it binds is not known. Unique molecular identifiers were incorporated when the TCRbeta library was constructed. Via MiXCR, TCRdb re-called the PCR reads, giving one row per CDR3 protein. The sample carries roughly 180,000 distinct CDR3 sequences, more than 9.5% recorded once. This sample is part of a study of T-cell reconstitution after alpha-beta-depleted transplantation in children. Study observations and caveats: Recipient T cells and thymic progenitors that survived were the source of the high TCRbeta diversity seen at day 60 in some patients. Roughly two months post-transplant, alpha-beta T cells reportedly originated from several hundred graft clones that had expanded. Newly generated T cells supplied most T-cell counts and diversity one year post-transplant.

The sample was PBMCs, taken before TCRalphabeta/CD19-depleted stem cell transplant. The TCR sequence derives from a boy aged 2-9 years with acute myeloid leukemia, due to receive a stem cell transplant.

Written as DNA, the CDR3 is TGTGCCAGCAGCCCTGAGACAGGCTACTCCTACAATGAGCAGTTCTTC. This codes for CASSPETGYSYNEQFF. V and J are TRBV7-3 and TRBJ2-1; D might be TRBD1 (6 bases). The germline V and J ends were trimmed by 5 bases and 0 bases, with 14 bases remaining between them. This CDR3 has 16 amino acids. Germline CDR1 is SGHTA and CDR2 is FQGTGA.